What follows are 2 T cell receptor beta chains derived from one specimen sequenced in a study of cytomegalovirus exposure and HLA in healthy donors. The primer mix had 60 Vbeta and 13 Jbeta primers. TCRdb keeps only in-frame clones here, not all; method: immunoSEQ multiplex PCR. The data hold 270,000 or so clones, with just over 85% observed a single time. What was sequenced was PBMCs. These receptors all stem from a man aged 40-55 years in good health and CMV-seropositive.

The chain uses TRBV27 and TRBJ2-3; 9 bases map to TRBD2. The CDR3 loop spans 15 amino acids. Trimming took 6 bases from V and 0 from J; bases not matched to a gene: 4. CDR1 and CDR2 (germline): MNHEY, SMNVEV (reference sequence). CDR3 loop: CASRHTSGSTDTQYF. Here the CDR3 DNA reads TGTGCCAGCAGACATACTAGCGGGAGCACAGATACGCAGTATTTT.

The chain has TRBV5-5 and TRBJ1-1, with D possibly TRBD1 on 6 matching bases. The CDR3 consists of 15 residues. Germline CDR1 SGHKS, CDR2 YYEKEE (reference sequence). Between the trimmed V and J ends, which lost 2 bases and 7 bases, there was a span of 18 bases. The CDR3 is CASSFGGGGRIEAFF. The CDR3 DNA reads as TGTGCCAGCAGCTTCGGCGGGGGCGGAAGGATTGAAGCTTTCTTT.